This entry concerns a single T cell receptor beta chain. No antigen is known for it. This sample stems from a study of shared clonotypes between healthy human individuals. Study results and limitations: Sharing across four donors was highest in naive CD4 (roughly 5%) and lowest in memory CD8 (approximately 0.4%).

This CDR3 comprises 13 residues. Trimming took 2 bases from V and 9 from J, leaving 14 bases between them. Germline assignment: CDR1 SQVTM and CDR2 ANQGSEA. CD8 cells classed as naive were CD45RO-negative and positively selected for CCR7, excluding terminally differentiated effector memory CD45RA+ cells. Donors were healthy HIV-negative adults without recently reported acute infections or vaccinations. Each sorted subset replicate got 200 ng genomic DNA, tens of thousands of genomes. Assay used: immunoSEQ multiplex PCR; TCRdb lists only in-frame clones, some missing. The sample holds about 2.2 million clones; about 93% are singletons and the top ten take about 1.8%.

The origin of this receptor is a man between 18 and 29 years old in good health. Some clones in this sample may be carry-over from other donors' samples. The chain uses TRBV29-1 and TRBJ2-1; D is unclear. Sequenced: naive CD8+ T cells from PBMCs. The CDR3 DNA sequence: TGCAGCGTTGAAACCAGAGAAGTGGCTGAGCAGTTCTTC. This encodes CSVETREVAEQFF.